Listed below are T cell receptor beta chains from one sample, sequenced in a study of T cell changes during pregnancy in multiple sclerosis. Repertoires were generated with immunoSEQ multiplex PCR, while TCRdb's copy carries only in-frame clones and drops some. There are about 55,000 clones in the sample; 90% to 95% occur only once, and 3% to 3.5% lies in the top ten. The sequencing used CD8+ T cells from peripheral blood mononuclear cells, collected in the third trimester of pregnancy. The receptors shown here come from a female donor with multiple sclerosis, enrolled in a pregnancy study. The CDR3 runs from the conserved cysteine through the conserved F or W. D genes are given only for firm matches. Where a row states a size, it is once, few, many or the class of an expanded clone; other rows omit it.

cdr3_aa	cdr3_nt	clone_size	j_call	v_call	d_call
CASSFGTPTYEQYF	TGTGCCAGCAGCTTCGGGACACCCACCTACGAGCAGTACTTC	-	TRBJ2-7	TRBV7-9	-
CASSDLTGGSGNTIYF	TGTGCCAGCAGCGACCTCACAGGGGGCTCTGGAAACACCATATATTTT	-	TRBJ1-3	TRBV11-2	TRBD1
CASSLQGRPYNEQFF	TGTGCCAGCAGTTTACAGGGGCGCCCCTACAATGAGCAGTTCTTC	once	TRBJ2-1	TRBV27	-
CASSQGRGVDEQYF	TGCGCCAGCAGCCAAGGGAGGGGCGTCGACGAGCAGTACTTC	-	TRBJ2-7	TRBV4-1	-
CASSMTGTGGTEQYF	TGTGCCAGTAGTATGACCGGGACAGGGGGCACCGAGCAGTACTTC	-	TRBJ2-7	TRBV19	TRBD1
CASSLDLGQAPHGYTF	TGTGCCAGCAGCTTAGATCTGGGGCAGGCCCCCCATGGCTACACCTTC	-	TRBJ1-2	TRBV11-2	-
CSVVGAGQRDTQYF	TGCAGCGTTGTGGGGGCAGGACAGCGAGATACGCAGTATTTT	-	TRBJ2-3	TRBV29-1	-
CASSPINTEAFF	TGTGCCAGCAGCCCAATCAACACTGAAGCTTTCTTT	-	TRBJ1-1	TRBV9	-
CASDRAGTGPYEQYF	TGTGCCAGCGACCGGGCCGGGACAGGTCCCTACGAGCAGTACTTC	-	TRBJ2-7	TRBV13	TRBD1
CASSKSCQGPTYEQYF	TGTGCCAGCAGCAAAAGTTGTCAGGGGCCGACCTACGAGCAGTACTTC	-	TRBJ2-7	TRBV21-1	-
CASSLAGQGFETQYF	TGTGCCAGCAGCTTGGCCGGACAGGGATTTGAGACCCAGTACTTC	-	TRBJ2-5	TRBV5-6	TRBD1
CASSLWTGDYEQYF	TGCGCCAGCAGCTTGTGGACAGGGGATTACGAGCAGTACTTC	-	TRBJ2-7	TRBV5-1	TRBD1
CASRPKEGTRWATNEKLFF	TGTGCAAGTCGCCCCAAAGAGGGGACTCGCTGGGCAACTAATGAAAAACTGTTTTTT	-	TRBJ1-4	TRBV12-2	-
CASSLTSPPTDTQYF	TGTGCCAGCAGTTTGACATCCCCCCCAACGGATACGCAGTATTTT	-	TRBJ2-3	TRBV27	-
CASSFRVAEITDTQYF	TGTGCCAGCAGCTTCAGGGTAGCGGAGATCACAGATACGCAGTATTTT	-	TRBJ2-3	TRBV7-9	-
CASSETGNSPLHF	TGTGCCAGCAGCGAAACAGGGAATTCACCCCTCCACTTT	-	TRBJ1-6	TRBV7-7	-
CASSAGTSGSYEQYF	TGCGCCAGCAGCGCCGGGACTAGCGGATCCTACGAGCAGTACTTC	-	TRBJ2-7	TRBV4-3	TRBD2
CASTSGRALNEQFF	TGTGCCAGCACGAGTGGGAGGGCCCTTAATGAGCAGTTCTTC	-	TRBJ2-1	TRBV6-6	TRBD2
CASSLESLLNTEAFF	TGTGCCAGCAGCTTAGAGAGCCTATTGAACACTGAAGCTTTCTTT	-	TRBJ1-1	TRBV7-2	-
CASSLEVRTAYLPYEQYF	TGCGCCAGCAGCTTGGAAGTAAGGACAGCTTATCTTCCCTACGAGCAGTACTTC	once	TRBJ2-7	TRBV5-1	-
CAWNPTVSGNTIYF	TGTGCCTGGAACCCGACAGTCTCTGGAAACACCATATATTTT	-	TRBJ1-3	TRBV30	-